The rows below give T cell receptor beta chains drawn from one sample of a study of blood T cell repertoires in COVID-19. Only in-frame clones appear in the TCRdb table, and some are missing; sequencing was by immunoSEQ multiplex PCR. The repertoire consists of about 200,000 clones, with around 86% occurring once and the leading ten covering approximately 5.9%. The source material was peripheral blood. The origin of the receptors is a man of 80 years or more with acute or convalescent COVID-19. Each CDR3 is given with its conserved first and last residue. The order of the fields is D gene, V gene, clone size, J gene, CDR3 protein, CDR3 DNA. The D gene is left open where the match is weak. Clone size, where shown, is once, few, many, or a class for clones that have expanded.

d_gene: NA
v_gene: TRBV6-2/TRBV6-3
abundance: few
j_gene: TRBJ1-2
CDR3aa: CASSYGGYGYTF
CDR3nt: TGTGCCAGCAGTTATGGGGGGTACGGCTACACCTTC

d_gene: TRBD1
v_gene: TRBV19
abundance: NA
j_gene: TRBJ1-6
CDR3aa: CASSMRGQGNSPLHF
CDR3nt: TGTGCCAGTAGTATGCGGGGACAGGGTAATTCACCCCTCCACTTT

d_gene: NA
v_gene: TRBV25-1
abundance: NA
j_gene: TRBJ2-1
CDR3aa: CASSELALGNEQFF
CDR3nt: TGTGCCAGCAGTGAACTAGCGTTGGGCAATGAGCAGTTCTTC

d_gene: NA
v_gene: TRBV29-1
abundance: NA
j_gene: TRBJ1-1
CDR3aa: CSVTGNTEAFF
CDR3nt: TGCAGCGTCACAGGAAACACTGAAGCTTTCTTT

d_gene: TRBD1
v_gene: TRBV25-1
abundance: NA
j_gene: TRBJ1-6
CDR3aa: CASAGQGGSPLHF
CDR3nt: TGTGCCAGTGCGGGACAGGGGGGATCACCCCTCCACTTT

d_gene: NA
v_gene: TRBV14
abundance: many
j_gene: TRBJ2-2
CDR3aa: CASSLGNTGELFF
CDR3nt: TGTGCCAGCAGTCTCGGGAATACCGGGGAGCTGTTTTTT

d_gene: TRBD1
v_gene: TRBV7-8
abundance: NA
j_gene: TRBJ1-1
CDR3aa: CASSSFHRGTEAFF
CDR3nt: TGTGCCAGCAGTTCATTCCACAGGGGTACTGAAGCTTTCTTT

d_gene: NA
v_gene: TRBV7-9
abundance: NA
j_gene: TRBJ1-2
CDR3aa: CASSVTGMNGYTF
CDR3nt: TGTGCCAGCAGCGTTACAGGGATGAACGGCTACACCTTC

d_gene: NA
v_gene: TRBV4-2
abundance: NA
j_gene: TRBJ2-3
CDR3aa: CASSTPSESTDTQYF
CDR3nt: TGTGCCAGCAGCACTCCTAGCGAGAGCACAGATACGCAGTATTTT

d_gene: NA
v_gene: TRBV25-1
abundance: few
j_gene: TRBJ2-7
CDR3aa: CASSPRQAYEQYF
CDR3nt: TGTGCCAGCAGCCCTAGACAGGCCTACGAGCAGTACTTC

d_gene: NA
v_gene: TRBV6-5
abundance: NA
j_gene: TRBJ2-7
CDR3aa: CASSGRNPTYEQYF
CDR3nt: TGTGCCTCTTCTGGGCGTAATCCGACCTACGAGCAGTACTTC

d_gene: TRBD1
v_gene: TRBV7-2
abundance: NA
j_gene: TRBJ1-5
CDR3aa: CASSLGRGREHQPQHF
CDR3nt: TGTGCCAGCAGCTTAGGCAGGGGGCGGGAACATCAGCCCCAGCATTTT

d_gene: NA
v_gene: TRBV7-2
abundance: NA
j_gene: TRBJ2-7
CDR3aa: CASSPGSGSYEQYF
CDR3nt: TGTGCCAGCAGCCCTGGGTCGGGCTCCTACGAGCAGTACTTC

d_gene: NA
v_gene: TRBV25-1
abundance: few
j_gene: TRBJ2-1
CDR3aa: CASSDAGHSYNEQFF
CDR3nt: TGTGCCAGCAGTGACGCGGGCCACTCCTACAATGAGCAGTTCTTC

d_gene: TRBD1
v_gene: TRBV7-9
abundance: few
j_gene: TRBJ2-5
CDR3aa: CASSQTGPQETQYF
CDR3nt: TGTGCCAGCAGCCAGACAGGGCCCCAAGAGACCCAGTACTTC

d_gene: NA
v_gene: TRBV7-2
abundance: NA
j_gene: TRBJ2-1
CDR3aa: CASSFQGHNEQFF
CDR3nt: TGTGCCAGCAGCTTTCAGGGCCACAATGAGCAGTTCTTC

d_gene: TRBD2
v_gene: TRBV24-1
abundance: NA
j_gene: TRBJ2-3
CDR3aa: CATSQPGRERSDTQYF
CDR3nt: TGTGCCACCAGTCAACCAGGGCGGGAGCGGTCAGATACGCAGTATTTT

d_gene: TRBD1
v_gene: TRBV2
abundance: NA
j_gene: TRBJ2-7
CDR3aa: CASSAGQGSYEQYF
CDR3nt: TGTGCCAGCAGTGCGGGACAGGGCTCCTACGAGCAGTACTTC

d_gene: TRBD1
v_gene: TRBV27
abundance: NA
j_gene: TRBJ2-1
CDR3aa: CASSPRQGAGNEQFF
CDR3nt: TGTGCCAGCAGTCCAAGACAGGGGGCAGGCAATGAGCAGTTCTTC

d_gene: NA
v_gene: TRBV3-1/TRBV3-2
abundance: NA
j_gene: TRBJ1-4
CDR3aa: CASSQDGRGRTNEKLFF
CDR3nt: TGTGCCAGCAGCCAAGATGGGCGCGGGAGGACTAATGAAAAACTGTTTTTT

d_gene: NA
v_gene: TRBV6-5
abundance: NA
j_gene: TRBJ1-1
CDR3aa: CASPEGLNTEAFF
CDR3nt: TGTGCCAGTCCGGAGGGTTTGAACACTGAAGCTTTCTTT

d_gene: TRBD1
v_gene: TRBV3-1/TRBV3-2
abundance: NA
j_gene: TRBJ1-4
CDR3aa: CASSSRDRGEKLFF
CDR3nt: TGTGCCAGCAGCTCCCGGGACAGAGGAGAAAAACTGTTTTTT

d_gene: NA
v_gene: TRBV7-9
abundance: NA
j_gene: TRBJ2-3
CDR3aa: CASSASGQAADTQYF
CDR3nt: TGTGCCAGCAGCGCATCGGGACAAGCGGCAGATACGCAGTATTTT

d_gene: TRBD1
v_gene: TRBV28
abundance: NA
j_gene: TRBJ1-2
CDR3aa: CASSLGGQGSYGYTF
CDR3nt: TGTGCCAGCAGTTTAGGGGGACAGGGCTCTTATGGCTACACCTTC

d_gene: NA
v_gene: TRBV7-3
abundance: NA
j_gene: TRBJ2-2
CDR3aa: CASSLSPTAGELFF
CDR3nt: TGTGCCAGCAGCTTAAGTCCTACCGCCGGGGAGCTGTTTTTT

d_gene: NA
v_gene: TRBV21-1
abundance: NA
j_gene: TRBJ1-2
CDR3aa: CASSNGVLNGYTF
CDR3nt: TGTGCCAGCAGCAACGGGGTTCTAAATGGCTACACCTTC

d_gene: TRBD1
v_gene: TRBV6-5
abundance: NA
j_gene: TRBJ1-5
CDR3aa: CASSHSGTGDQPQHF
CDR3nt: TGTGCCAGCAGCCACAGCGGGACAGGAGATCAGCCCCAGCATTTT

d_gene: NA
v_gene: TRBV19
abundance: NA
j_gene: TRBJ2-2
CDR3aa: CASSILGELFF
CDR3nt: TGTGCCAGTAGTATACTAGGGGAGCTGTTTTTT

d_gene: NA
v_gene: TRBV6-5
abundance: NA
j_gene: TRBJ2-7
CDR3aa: CASRGQGPPYEQYF
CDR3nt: TGTGCCAGCAGGGGCCAGGGGCCCCCCTACGAGCAGTACTTC

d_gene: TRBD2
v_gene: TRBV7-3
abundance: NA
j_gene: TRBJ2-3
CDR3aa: CASSQTAGGPDTQYF
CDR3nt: TGTGCCAGCAGCCAAACTGCGGGAGGGCCTGATACGCAGTATTTT

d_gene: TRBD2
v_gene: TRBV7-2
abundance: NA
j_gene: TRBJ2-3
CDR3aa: CASSLGSGANTDTQYF
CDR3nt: TGTGCCAGCAGCTTAGGAAGCGGGGCCAACACAGATACGCAGTATTTT

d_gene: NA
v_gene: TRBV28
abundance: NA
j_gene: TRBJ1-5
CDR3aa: CASSLGQGIGPQHF
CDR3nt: TGTGCCAGCAGTTTAGGGCAGGGGATCGGGCCCCAGCATTTT

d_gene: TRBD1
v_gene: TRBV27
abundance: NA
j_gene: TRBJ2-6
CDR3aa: CASRRMGTGAHSGANVLTF
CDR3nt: TGTGCCAGCAGGCGGATGGGAACAGGGGCCCACTCTGGGGCCAACGTCCTGACTTTC

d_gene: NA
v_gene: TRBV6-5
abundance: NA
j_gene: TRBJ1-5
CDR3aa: CASSPNSNQPQHF
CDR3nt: TGTGCCAGCAGTCCTAATAGCAATCAGCCCCAGCATTTT

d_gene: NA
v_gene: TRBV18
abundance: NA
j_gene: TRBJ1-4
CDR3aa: CASSGQPTNEKLFF
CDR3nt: TGTGCCAGCTCAGGGCAGCCAACTAATGAAAAACTGTTTTTT

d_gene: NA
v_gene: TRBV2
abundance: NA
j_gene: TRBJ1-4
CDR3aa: CASSRGLEHEKLFF
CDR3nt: TGTGCCAGCAGTAGAGGGCTCGAACATGAAAAACTGTTTTTT

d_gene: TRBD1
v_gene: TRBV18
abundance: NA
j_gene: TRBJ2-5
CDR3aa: CASSGQGSIQETQYF
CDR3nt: TGTGCCAGCTCGGGACAGGGTTCGATTCAAGAGACCCAGTACTTC

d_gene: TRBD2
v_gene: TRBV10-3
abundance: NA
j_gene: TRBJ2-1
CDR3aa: CAISESLAGESEQFF
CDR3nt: TGTGCCATCAGTGAGTCCCTAGCGGGAGAGTCAGAGCAGTTCTTC

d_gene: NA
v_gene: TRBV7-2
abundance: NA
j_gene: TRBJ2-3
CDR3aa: CASSLGGPTDTQYF
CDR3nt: TGTGCCAGCAGCTTGGGGGGTCCCACAGATACGCAGTATTTT

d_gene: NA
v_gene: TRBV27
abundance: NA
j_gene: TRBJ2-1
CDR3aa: CASTQRTGNEQFF
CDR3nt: TGTGCCAGCACTCAGCGGACGGGCAATGAGCAGTTCTTC

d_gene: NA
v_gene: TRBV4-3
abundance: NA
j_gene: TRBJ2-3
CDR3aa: CASSQDSIADTQYF
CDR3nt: TGCGCCAGCAGCCAAGACTCTATCGCAGATACGCAGTATTTT

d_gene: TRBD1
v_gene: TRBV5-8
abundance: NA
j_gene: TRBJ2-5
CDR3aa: CASSLDRQQTQYF
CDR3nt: TGTGCCAGCAGCCTGGACAGGCAGCAGACCCAGTACTTC

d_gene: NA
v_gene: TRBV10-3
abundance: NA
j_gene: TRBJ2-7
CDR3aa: CAISEGVLNYEQYF
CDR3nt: TGTGCCATCAGTGAAGGGGTGCTCAACTACGAGCAGTACTTC

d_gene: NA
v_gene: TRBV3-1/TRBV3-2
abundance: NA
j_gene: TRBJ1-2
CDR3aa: CASSQGGGNYGYTF
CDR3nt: TGTGCCAGCAGCCAAGGGGGGGGAAACTATGGCTACACCTTC

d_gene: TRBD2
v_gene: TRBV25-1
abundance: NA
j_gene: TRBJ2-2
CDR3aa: CASKGGPATGELFF
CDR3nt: TGTGCCAGCAAGGGAGGGCCGGCCACCGGGGAGCTGTTTTTT

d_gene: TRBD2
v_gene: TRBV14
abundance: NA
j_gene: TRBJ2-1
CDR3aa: CASSQVGTSGRGEQFF
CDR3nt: TGTGCCAGCAGCCAAGTCGGGACTAGCGGGAGAGGTGAGCAGTTCTTC

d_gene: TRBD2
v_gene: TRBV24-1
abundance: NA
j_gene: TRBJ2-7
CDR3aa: CATSDATSGSYEQYF
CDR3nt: TGTGCCACCAGTGATGCGACTAGCGGGAGCTACGAGCAGTACTTC

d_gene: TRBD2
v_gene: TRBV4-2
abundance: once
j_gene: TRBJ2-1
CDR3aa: CASSQLLAGVNEQFF
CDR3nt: TGTGCCAGCAGCCAACTACTAGCGGGAGTCAATGAGCAGTTCTTC

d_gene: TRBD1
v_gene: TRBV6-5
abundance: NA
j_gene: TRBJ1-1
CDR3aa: CASRTGATEAFF
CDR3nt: TGTGCCAGCCGTACAGGGGCGACTGAAGCTTTCTTT

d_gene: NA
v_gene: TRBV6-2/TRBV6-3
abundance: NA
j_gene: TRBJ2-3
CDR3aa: CASSYGGGLTDTQYF
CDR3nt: TGTGCCAGCAGTTACGGTGGGGGCCTCACAGATACGCAGTATTTT